This paragraph covers one T cell receptor beta chain sequence. Its cognate antigen is unknown. These data originate in a study of human T cells and chemical hapten exposure. Study findings and constraints: The number of TCRs above 1 in 1000 frequency did not change after DPC sensitization.

As for time point: patch test 1, 2 weeks after DPC sensitization. Noted treatment: therapeutic diphenylcyclopropenone sensitization with weekly scalp DPC. Germline CDR1 SGHVS, CDR2 FNYEAQ. CDR3 length: 15 amino acids. Trimming stripped 1 base from V and 0 bases from J, with 8 bases between. A single record per CDR3 protein comes from TCRdb applying MiXCR to the RACE reads. The sample holds around 340,000 distinct CDR3 sequences; approximately 6.3% are singletons and the top ten take approximately 8.9%. This material consisted of whole blood, taken in connection with sensitization to the hapten diphenylcyclopropenone (DPC). This TCR derives from a woman younger than 35 with alopecia areata. Some clones in this sample may be carry-over from other donors' samples. The chain has TRBV7-6 and TRBJ2-3; the D gene is possibly TRBD2 (5 bases). CDR3 amino acids: CASSLVRESTDTQYF. The CDR3 coding sequence is TGTGCCAGCAGCTTAGTAAGGGAGAGCACAGATACGCAGTATTTT.